This TCR beta chain comes out of a study of blood T cell repertoires in COVID-19. The protocol was immunoSEQ multiplex PCR, while the TCRdb copy is restricted to in-frame clones and leaves out a portion. The repertoire includes fewer than 250,000 clones, 86% of them detected once, and roughly 2.4% sits in the top ten. The CDR3 is 12 amino acids. J was trimmed by 6 bases and V by 5 bases; bases with no gene match: 3. Germline V gene lookup returns CDR1 SGHAT and CDR2 FQNNGV. The TCR sequence derives from a woman aged 45-65 years with acute or convalescent COVID-19. The source material was peripheral blood. The chain is built from TRBV11-2 and TRBJ1-1; the match to TRBD1 covers 7 bases. In nucleotides, the CDR3 is TGTGCCAGCAGCACCGACAGGGCTGAAGCTTTCTTT. This sequence encodes CASSTDRAEAFF.